This T cell receptor (beta chain) was sequenced in a study of PD-1 blockade in classical Hodgkin lymphoma. Study observations and caveats: Complete responders showed a baseline diversity that resembled the diversity of newly diagnosed patients.

Remarks on this clone: Antigen specificity is unknown.

This CDR3 is built from 15 residues. V shed 3 bases and J shed 7 bases, with 13 bases lying between them. From germline, CDR1 is LNHDA and CDR2 SQIVND (reference sequence). All patients relapsed after autologous stem cell transplantation, and brentuximab vedotin exposure varied. Using magnetic negative selection, the CD4+ T cells were separated out of thawed PBMCs. Sequenced by immunoSEQ multiplex PCR; TCRdb stores in-frame clones only, minus some. The table shows approximately 25,000 clones, with 84% occurring only once. The TCR comes from a human donor with classical Hodgkin lymphoma. The V and J genes are TRBV19 and TRBJ1-6; no clear D. This specimen consisted of CD4+ T cells from blood, obtained at baseline. CDR3 region: CASSMGNVGNSPLHF. Written as DNA, the CDR3 is TGTGCCAGTAGTATGGGAAATGTGGGGAATTCACCCCTCCACTTT.